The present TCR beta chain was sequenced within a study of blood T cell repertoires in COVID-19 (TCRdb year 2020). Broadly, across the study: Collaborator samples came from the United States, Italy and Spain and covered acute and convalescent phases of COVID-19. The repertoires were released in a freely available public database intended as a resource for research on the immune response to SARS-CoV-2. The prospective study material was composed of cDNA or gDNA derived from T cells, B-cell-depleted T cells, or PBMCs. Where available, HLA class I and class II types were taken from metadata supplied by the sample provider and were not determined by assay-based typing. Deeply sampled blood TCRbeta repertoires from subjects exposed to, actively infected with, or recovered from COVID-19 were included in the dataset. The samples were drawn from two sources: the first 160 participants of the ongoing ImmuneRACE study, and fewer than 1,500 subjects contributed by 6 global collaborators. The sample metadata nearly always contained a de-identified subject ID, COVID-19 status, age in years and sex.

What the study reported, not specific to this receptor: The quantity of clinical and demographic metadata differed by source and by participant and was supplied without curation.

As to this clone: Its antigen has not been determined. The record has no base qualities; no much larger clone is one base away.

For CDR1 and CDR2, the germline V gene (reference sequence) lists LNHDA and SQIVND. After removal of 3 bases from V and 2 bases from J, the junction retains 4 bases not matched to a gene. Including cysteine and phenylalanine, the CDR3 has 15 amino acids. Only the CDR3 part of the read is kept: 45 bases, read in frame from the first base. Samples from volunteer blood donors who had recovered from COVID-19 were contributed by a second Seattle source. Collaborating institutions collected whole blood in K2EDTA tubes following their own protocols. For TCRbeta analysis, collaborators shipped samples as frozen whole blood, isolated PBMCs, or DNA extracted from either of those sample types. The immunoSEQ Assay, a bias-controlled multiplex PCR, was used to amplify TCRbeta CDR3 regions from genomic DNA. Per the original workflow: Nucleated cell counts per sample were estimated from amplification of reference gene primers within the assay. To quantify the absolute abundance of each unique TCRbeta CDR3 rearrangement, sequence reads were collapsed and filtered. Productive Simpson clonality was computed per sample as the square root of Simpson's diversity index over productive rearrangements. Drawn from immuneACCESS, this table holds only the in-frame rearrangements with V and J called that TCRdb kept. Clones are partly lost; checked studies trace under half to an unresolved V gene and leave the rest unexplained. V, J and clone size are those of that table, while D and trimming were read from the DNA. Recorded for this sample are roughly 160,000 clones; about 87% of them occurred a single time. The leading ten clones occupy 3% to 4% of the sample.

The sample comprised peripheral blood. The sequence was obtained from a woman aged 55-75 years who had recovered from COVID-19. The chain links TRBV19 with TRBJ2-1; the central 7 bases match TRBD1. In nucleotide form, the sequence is TGTGCCAGTAGTATTACCGGGACAGCCTACAATGAGCAGTTCTTC. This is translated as CASSITGTAYNEQFF.